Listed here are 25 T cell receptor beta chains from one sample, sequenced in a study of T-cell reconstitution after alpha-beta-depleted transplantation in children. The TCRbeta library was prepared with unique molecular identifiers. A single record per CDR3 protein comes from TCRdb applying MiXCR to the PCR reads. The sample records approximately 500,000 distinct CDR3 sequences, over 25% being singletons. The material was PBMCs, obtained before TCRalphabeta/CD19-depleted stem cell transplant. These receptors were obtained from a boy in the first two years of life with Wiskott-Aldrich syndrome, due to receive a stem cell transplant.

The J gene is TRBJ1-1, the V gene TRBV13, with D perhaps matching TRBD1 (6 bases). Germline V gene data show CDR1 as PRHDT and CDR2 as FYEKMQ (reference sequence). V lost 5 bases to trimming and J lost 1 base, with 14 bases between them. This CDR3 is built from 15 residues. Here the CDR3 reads CASSAYRDKNTEAFF. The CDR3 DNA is TGTGCCAGCAGCGCCTATCGGGACAAGAACACTGAAGCTTTCTTT.

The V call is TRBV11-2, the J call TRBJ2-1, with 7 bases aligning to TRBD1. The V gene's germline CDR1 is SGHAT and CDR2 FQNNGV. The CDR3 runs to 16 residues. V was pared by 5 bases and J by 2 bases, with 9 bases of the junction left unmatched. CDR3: CASSAQTGRTYNEQFF. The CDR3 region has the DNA TGTGCCAGCAGCGCCCAGACAGGGAGAACCTACAATGAGCAGTTCTTC.

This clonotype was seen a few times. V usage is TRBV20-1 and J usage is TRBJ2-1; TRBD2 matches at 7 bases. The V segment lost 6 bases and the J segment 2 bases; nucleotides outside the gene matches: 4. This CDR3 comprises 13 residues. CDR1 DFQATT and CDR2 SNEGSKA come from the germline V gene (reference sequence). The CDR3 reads CSAPSGTYNEQFF. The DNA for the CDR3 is TGCAGTGCACCGAGCGGGACCTACAATGAGCAGTTCTTC.

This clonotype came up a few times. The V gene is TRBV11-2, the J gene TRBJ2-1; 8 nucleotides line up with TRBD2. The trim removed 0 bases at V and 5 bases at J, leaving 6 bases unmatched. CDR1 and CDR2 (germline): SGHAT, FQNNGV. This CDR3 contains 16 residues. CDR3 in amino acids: CASSLEAGAVNNEQFF. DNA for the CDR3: TGTGCCAGCAGCTTAGAAGCGGGAGCCGTCAACAATGAGCAGTTCTTC.

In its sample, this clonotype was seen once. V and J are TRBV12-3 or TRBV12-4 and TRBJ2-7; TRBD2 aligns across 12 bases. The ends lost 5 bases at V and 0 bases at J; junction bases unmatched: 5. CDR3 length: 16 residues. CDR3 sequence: CASSNGLAGHSYEQYF. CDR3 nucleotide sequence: TGTGCCAGCAGTAACGGACTAGCGGGGCACTCCTACGAGCAGTACTTC.

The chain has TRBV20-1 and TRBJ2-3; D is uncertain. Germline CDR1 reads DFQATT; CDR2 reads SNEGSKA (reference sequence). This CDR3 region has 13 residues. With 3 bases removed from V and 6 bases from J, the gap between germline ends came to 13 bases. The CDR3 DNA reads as TGCAGTGCTAGTTTATCGGTTGGGGATACGCAGTATTTT. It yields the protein CSASLSVGDTQYF.

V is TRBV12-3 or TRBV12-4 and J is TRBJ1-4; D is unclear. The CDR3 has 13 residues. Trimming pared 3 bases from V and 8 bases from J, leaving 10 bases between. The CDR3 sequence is CASSFWVGEKLFF. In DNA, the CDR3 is TGTGCCAGCAGTTTCTGGGTCGGAGAAAAACTGTTTTTT.

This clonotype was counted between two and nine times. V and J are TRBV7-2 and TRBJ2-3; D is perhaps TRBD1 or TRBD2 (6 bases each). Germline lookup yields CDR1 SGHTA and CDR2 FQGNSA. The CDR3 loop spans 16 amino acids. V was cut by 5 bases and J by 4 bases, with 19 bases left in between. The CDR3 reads CASSHRRGSTADTQYF. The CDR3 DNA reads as TGTGCCAGCAGCCACAGGAGGGGGAGCACCGCAGATACGCAGTATTTT.

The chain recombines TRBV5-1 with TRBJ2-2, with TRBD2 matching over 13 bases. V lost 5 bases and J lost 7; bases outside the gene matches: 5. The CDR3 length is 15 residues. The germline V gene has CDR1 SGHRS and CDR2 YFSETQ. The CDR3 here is CASSFGLAGDGELFF. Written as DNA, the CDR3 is TGCGCCAGCAGTTTTGGACTAGCGGGAGACGGGGAGCTGTTTTTT.

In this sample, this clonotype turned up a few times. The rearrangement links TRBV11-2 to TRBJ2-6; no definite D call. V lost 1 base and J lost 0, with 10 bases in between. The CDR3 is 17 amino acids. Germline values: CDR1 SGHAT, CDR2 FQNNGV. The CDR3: CASSLVGTPSGANVLTF. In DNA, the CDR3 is TGTGCCAGCAGCTTAGTAGGAACGCCCTCTGGGGCCAACGTCCTGACTTTC.

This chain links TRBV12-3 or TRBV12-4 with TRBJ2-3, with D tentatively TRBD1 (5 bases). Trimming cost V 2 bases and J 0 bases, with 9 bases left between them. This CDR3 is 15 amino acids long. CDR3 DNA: TGTGCCAGCAGTTTACGCAGGGCTAGCACAGATACGCAGTATTTT. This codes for CASSLRRASTDTQYF.

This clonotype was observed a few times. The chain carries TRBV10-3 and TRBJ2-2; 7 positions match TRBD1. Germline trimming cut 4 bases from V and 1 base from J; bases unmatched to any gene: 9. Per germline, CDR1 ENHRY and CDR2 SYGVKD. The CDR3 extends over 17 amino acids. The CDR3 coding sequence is TGTGCCATCAGTGGGGGAACAGGGGCGAAGAACACCGGGGAGCTGTTTTTT. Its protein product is CAISGGTGAKNTGELFF.

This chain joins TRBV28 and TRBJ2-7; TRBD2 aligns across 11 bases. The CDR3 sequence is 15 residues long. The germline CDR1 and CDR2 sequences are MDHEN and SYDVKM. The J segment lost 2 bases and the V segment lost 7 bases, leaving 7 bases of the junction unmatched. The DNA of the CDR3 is TGTGCCAGCAACATCCCGGGACTAGCGGCCTACGAGCAGTACTTC. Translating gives CASNIPGLAAYEQYF.

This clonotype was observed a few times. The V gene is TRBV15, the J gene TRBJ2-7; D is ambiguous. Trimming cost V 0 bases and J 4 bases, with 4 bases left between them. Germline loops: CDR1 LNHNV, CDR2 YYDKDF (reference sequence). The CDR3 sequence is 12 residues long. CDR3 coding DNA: TGTGCCACCAGCAGAGATCAGTACGAGCAGTACTTC. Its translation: CATSRDQYEQYF.

CDR3: CASSQKTDSHYEQYF. The DNA of the CDR3 is TGTGCCAGCAGCCAGAAGACGGATTCCCACTACGAGCAGTACTTC. This rearrangement joins TRBV3-1 to TRBJ2-7; D is unresolved. The germline V and J ends were trimmed by 3 bases and 3 bases, with 15 bases remaining between them. CDR3 length: 15 amino acids. CDR1 is LGHDT, CDR2 YNNKEL, per germline (reference sequence).

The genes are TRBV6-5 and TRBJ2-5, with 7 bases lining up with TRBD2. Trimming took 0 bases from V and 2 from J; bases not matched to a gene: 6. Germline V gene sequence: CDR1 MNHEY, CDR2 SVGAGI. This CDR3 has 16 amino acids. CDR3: CASSYSSWDYQETQYF. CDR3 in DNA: TGTGCCAGCAGTTACTCGAGTTGGGACTATCAAGAGACCCAGTACTTC.

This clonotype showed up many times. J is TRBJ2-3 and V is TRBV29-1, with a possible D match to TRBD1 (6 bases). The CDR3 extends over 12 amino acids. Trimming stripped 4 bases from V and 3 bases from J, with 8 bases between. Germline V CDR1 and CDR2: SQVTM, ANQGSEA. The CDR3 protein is CSVGQGTDTQYF. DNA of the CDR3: TGCAGCGTTGGGCAGGGGACAGATACGCAGTATTTT.

DNA of the CDR3: TGCAGTGCTAGTTTGATTCGGGAGACCCAGTACTTC. Translating it yields CSASLIRETQYF. This chain uses TRBV20-1 with TRBJ2-5; no reliable D call. Germline loops: CDR1 DFQATT, CDR2 SNEGSKA (reference sequence). CDR3 length equals 12 residues. V was clipped by 3 bases and J by 5 bases, with 10 bases between them.

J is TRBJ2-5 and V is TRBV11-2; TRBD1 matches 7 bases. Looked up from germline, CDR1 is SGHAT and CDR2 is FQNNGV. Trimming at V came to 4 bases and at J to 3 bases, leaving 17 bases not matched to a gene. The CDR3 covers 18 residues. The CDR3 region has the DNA TGTGCCAGCAGCTACCCCCGTACGGGACAGAGAAGAAAAGAGACCCAGTACTTC. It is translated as CASSYPRTGQRRKETQYF.

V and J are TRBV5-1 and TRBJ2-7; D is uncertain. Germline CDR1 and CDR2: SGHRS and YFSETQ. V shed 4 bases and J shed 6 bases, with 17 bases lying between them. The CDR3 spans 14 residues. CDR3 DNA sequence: TGCGCCAGCAGCCCGGACGGAATAGCAGGCGAGCAGTACTTC. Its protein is CASSPDGIAGEQYF.

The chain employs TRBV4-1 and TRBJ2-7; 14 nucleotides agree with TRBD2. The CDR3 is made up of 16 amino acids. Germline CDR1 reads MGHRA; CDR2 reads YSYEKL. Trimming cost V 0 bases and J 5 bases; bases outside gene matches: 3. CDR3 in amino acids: CASSQDPGLAGDEQYF. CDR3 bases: TGCGCCAGCAGCCAAGATCCGGGACTAGCGGGAGACGAGCAGTACTTC.

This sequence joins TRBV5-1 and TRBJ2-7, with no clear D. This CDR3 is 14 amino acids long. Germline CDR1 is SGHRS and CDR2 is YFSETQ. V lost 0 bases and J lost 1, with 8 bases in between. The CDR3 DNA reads TGCGCCAGCAGCTTGGACTTCGGATCCTACGAGCAGTACTTC. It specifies CASSLDFGSYEQYF.

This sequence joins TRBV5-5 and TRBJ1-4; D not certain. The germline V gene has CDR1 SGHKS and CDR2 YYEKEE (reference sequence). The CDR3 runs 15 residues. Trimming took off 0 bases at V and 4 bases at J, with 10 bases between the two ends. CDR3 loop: CASSLGTNLNEKLFF. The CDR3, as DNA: TGTGCCAGCAGCTTGGGGACCAACCTTAATGAAAAACTGTTTTTT.

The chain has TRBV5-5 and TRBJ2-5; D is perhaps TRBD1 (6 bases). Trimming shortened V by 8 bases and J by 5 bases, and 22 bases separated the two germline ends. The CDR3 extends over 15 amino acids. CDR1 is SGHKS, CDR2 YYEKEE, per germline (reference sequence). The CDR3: CASTTRDTRGETQYF. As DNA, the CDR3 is TGTGCCAGTACTACACGGGACACAAGAGGGGAGACCCAGTACTTC.

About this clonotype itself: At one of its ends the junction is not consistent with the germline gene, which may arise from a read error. The CDR3 here is CSVTAGTSGRNTQNF. CDR3 sequence (DNA): TGCAGCGTCACGGCCGGGACTAGCGGGAGGAATACGCAGAATTTT. The chain recombines TRBV29-1 with TRBJ2-3; 15 nucleotides line up with TRBD2. Germline CDR1 is SQVTM and CDR2 is ANQGSEA. There are 15 residues in the CDR3.